This TCR beta chain is drawn from a study of blood T cells in healthy people across ages. Study observations and caveats: A greater number of naive CD4+ cells and higher diversity distinguished long-lived donors from aged donors.

Comments on this clonotype: Its antigen is unknown.

Through a sample-barcoded 5' primer and a J-beta primer mix, a second PCR was run for about 6 to 11 cycles. TCRdb processed the 5' RACE reads anew with MiXCR; each CDR3 protein has one entry. Found here are about 640,000 distinct CDR3 sequences, under 65% of them singletons; the top ten hold 30% to 45%. Each sample provided at least 5 micrograms of extracted total RNA. Input material: blood. The clonotype comes from a man aged 55 to 69 in good health.

CDR3 residues: CASIGRDMYNEQFF. The CDR3 coding sequence is TGTGCCAGCATCGGACGGGACATGTACAATGAGCAGTTCTTC. The gene calls are TRBV6-5 and TRBJ2-1; the D gene is possibly TRBD1 (6 bases). V lost 7 bases and J 4 bases, leaving 14 bases between the germline ends. The CDR3 consists of 14 residues. Germline assignment: CDR1 MNHEY and CDR2 SVGAGI.